The next 25 T cell receptor beta chains were all read from a single sample in a study of T cells in Graves' hyperthyroidism and ophthalmopathy. Amplified regions were TCR beta CDR3 sequences from RNA transcripts. The HTBI set primed first-round TCR CDR3 RT-PCR. Each CDR3 protein is one row after TCRdb ran MiXCR on the multiplex PCR reads. Of 500,000 to 650,000 distinct CDR3 sequences in the sample, approximately 15% were seen once. Material: blood. All receptors come from a woman in her forties or fifties with Graves' ophthalmopathy.

The chain uses TRBV3-1 and TRBJ2-1; D is unclear. V was trimmed by 1 base and J by 9 bases, leaving 10 bases between them. The CDR3 runs 13 residues. CDR1 and CDR2 from the germline V gene are LGHDT and YNNKEL (reference sequence). CDR3 loop: CASSQVYSPEQFF. In DNA form, the CDR3 reads TGTGCCAGCAGCCAAGTTTATAGCCCTGAGCAGTTCTTC.

This clonotype showed up many times. The rearrangement links TRBV6-1 to TRBJ2-3; possibly TRBD1 for D (5 bases). Per the germline V gene, CDR1 is MNHNS and CDR2 is SASEGT. V lost 5 bases, J lost 0 bases, and 15 bases lay in between. The CDR3 is 16 residues long. This CDR3 reads CASSLGAVSSTDTQYF. The CDR3 region has the DNA TGTGCCAGCAGTCTAGGGGCTGTGAGTAGCACAGATACGCAGTATTTT.

This clonotype was observed at least ten times. The V call is TRBV11-2, the J call TRBJ2-7; D is unclear. This CDR3 region has 13 residues. Germline values: CDR1 SGHAT, CDR2 FQNNGV. Trimming pared 5 bases from V and 1 base from J, leaving 9 bases between. The CDR3 loop is CASSGISSYEQYF. CDR3 in DNA: TGTGCCAGCAGCGGAATCTCTTCCTACGAGCAGTACTTC.

In this sample, this clonotype turned up many times. The rearrangement uses TRBV9 and TRBJ2-1, with 10 bases aligning to TRBD2. The CDR3 sequence is 15 residues long. CDR1 is SGDLS and CDR2 is YYNGEE in the germline V gene. With V trimmed by 3 bases and J by 7 bases, 7 bases remained unmatched. The chain's CDR3 is CASSGAGGPINEQFF. For the CDR3, the DNA is TGTGCCAGCAGCGGAGCGGGAGGGCCTATAAATGAGCAGTTCTTC.

The chain couples TRBV20-1 to TRBJ1-1; TRBD1 aligns across 7 bases. The CDR3 contains 14 residues. The germline gives CDR1 DFQATT, CDR2 SNEGSKA (reference sequence). V shed 0 bases, J shed 5 bases, and the junction held 6 bases outside the gene matches. The CDR3 is CSARDRQGGTEAFF. As DNA, the CDR3 is TGCAGTGCTAGAGATCGACAGGGTGGAACTGAAGCTTTCTTT.

On this clonotype itself: A far larger clone differs by one base, so this is likely a read error. Here the CDR3 omits its conserved ending phenylalanine or tryptophan, so a read error is the likely source. The chain's CDR3 is CASSLQGGNQPQHL. CDR3 nucleotides: TGTGCCAGCAGCCTACAGGGTGGCAATCAGCCCCAGCATCTT. This chain joins TRBV7-2 and TRBJ1-5; maybe TRBD1 (6 bases). CDR1 is SGHTA, CDR2 FQGNSA, per germline. V lost 5 bases and J 2 bases, leaving 10 bases between the germline ends. CDR3 length equals 14 residues.

This clonotype was detected ten times or more. The V call is TRBV5-1, the J call TRBJ1-1; D uncertain. The germline V gene has CDR1 SGHRS and CDR2 YFSETQ. The CDR3 totals 13 residues. V was clipped by 4 bases and J by 0 bases, with 7 bases between them. The CDR3 region is CASSKELNTEAFF. DNA of the CDR3: TGCGCCAGCAGCAAGGAGTTGAACACTGAAGCTTTCTTT.

J is TRBJ1-1 and V is TRBV12-3 or TRBV12-4; D remains ambiguous. The CDR3 has 12 amino acids. The V and J ends lost 3 bases and 6 bases respectively, with 8 bases between them. As DNA, the CDR3 is TGTGCCAGCAGTTTTGTAGCGTCTGAAGCTTTCTTT. Its translation: CASSFVASEAFF.

This clonotype was seen at least ten times. V gene TRBV5-1 combines with J gene TRBJ1-4, with D unclear. Germline V gene sequence: CDR1 SGHRS, CDR2 YFSETQ. V was pared by 4 bases and J by 3 bases, with 13 bases between. CDR3 length: 15 residues. This CDR3 reads CASSLRLGANEKLFF. The CDR3 DNA is TGCGCCAGCAGCCTCCGACTCGGCGCTAATGAAAAACTGTTTTTT.

The V gene is TRBV6-2 or TRBV6-3, the J gene TRBJ2-1; 12 nucleotides line up with TRBD2. This CDR3 has 16 residues. The J segment lost 7 bases and the V segment lost 7 bases, leaving 11 bases of the junction unmatched. The V gene's germline CDR1 is MNHEY and CDR2 SVGEGT. DNA of the CDR3: TGTGCCAGCACCAAACAACTAGCGGGAGGTGGGAATGAGCAGTTCTTC. This translates into CASTKQLAGGGNEQFF.

This clonotype has a count of ten or more. The genes are TRBV14 and TRBJ2-7; D is unresolved. Germline-derived CDR1 and CDR2 are SGHDN and FVKESK. This CDR3 spans 12 amino acids. V lost 1 base, J lost 4 bases, and 5 bases lay in between. CDR3 nucleotide sequence: TGTGCCAGCAGCCAAGGATGGTACGAGCAGTACTTC. Its translation is CASSQGWYEQYF.

Remarks on this clonotype: A much larger clone lies one base from this, so it may be a read error. This CDR3 is missing its conserved last phenylalanine or tryptophan, likely due to a read error. The genes are TRBV7-3 and TRBJ1-5; 8 nucleotides align to TRBD1. Germline CDR1 is SGHTA and CDR2 is FQGTGA. Losses at the gene ends were 6 bases for V and 6 bases for J; bases not matched to a gene: 10. The CDR3 sequence is 15 residues long. CDR3: CASSSTGEPAQPQHL. The CDR3 DNA follows: TGTGCCAGCAGTTCGACAGGGGAACCAGCTCAGCCCCAGCATCTT.

Many counts were recorded for this clonotype. The rearrangement joins TRBV28 to TRBJ2-2; TRBD1 agrees at 10 bases. CDR3 length: 19 amino acids. Germline V gives CDR1 MDHEN, CDR2 SYDVKM. V trimming: 5 bases; J trimming: 4 bases; junction bases outside the gene matches: 16. The CDR3 DNA follows: TGTGCCAGCAGTCCCTTAGCCGGGGACAGGGGACGGCTCACCGGGGAGCTGTTTTTT. Amino acids: CASSPLAGDRGRLTGELFF.

In regard to this clonotype: This may arise from a read error, as a much more abundant clone is one base away. This chain joins TRBV5-1 and TRBJ2-1; D is perhaps TRBD2 (6 bases). CDR1 and CDR2 (germline): SGHRS, YFSETQ. This CDR3 comprises 16 residues. In DNA form, the CDR3 reads TGCGCCAACAGCTTGTACGGCGGGGTCTCCTACAATGAGCAGTTCTTC. Amino acids: CANSLYGGVSYNEQFF.

Regarding this clonotype: A read error may explain this, as a much larger clone is one base away. The chain links TRBV20-1 to TRBJ1-5; TRBD1 is a possible D gene (6 bases). The CDR3 has 13 amino acids. Germline V CDR1 and CDR2: DFQATT, SNEGSKA (reference sequence). The DNA for the CDR3 is TGCGGTGCTAGTTACAGGGTCAATCAGCCCCAGCATTTT. Protein sequence: CGASYRVNQPQHF.

This clonotype came up many times. This chain joins TRBV3-1 and TRBJ1-1; D is perhaps TRBD1 (6 bases). CDR1 and CDR2 (germline): LGHDT, YNNKEL (reference sequence). There are 13 residues in the CDR3. V was clipped by 10 bases and J by 2 bases, with 14 bases between them. In DNA form, the CDR3 reads TGTGCCACTAAAGGACAGCCAAACACTGAAGCTTTCTTT. Amino acid sequence: CATKGQPNTEAFF.

This clonotype was recorded a few times. The CDR3: CASSEQGSSSYEQYF. The CDR3 DNA is TGTGCCAGCAGCGAACAGGGATCAAGCTCCTACGAGCAGTACTTC. The V call is TRBV12-3 or TRBV12-4, the J call TRBJ2-7; possible D gene TRBD1, 6 bases. Between the trimmed V and J ends, which lost 6 bases and 0 bases, there was a span of 15 bases. The CDR3 consists of 15 residues.

J is TRBJ1-2 and V is TRBV7-6; D perhaps matches TRBD1 (5 bases). The CDR3 contains 17 residues. V was clipped by 3 bases and J by 4 bases, with 21 bases between them. Germline loops: CDR1 SGHVS, CDR2 FNYEAQ. CDR3: CASSLEAGVLGVYGYTF. In nucleotides, the CDR3 is TGTGCCAGCAGCTTGGAGGCGGGAGTTCTGGGGGTCTATGGCTACACCTTC.

The genes are TRBV15 and TRBJ2-7, with 8 nucleotides matching TRBD1. Germline CDR1 LNHNV, CDR2 YYDKDF (reference sequence). V shed 5 bases, J shed 3 bases, and the junction held 6 bases outside the gene matches. The CDR3 has 14 amino acids. CDR3 loop: CATSPGTGLYEQYF. The CDR3 bases are TGTGCCACCAGCCCCGGGACAGGACTCTACGAGCAGTACTTC.

V is TRBV4-3 and J is TRBJ2-1, with TRBD2 matching over 9 bases. The CDR3 length is 19 residues. Trimming cost V 3 bases and J 5 bases; bases outside gene matches: 17. Germline V gene lookup returns CDR1 LGHNA and CDR2 YSLEER. CDR3 protein: CASSQFRGSGRIVDNEQFF. The CDR3 DNA follows: TGCGCCAGCAGCCAGTTCCGGGGTAGCGGGAGAATTGTAGACAATGAGCAGTTCTTC.

This clonotype was detected only a few times. The chain combines TRBV24-1 with TRBJ2-2; TRBD1 matches 7 bases. Unmatched junction bases numbered 12, after V lost 3 bases and J lost 9 bases. CDR1 and CDR2 from the germline V gene are KGHDR and SFDVKD. The CDR3 runs 16 residues. This CDR3 reads CATSDPSRDSNRELFF. The CDR3, as DNA: TGTGCCACCAGTGATCCTTCCCGGGACAGTAACCGGGAGCTGTTTTTT.

This clonotype showed up many times. V is TRBV28 and J is TRBJ1-5, with no clear D. The V end was cut by 3 bases, the J end by 1 base, with 10 bases between. Per the germline V gene, CDR1 is MDHEN and CDR2 is SYDVKM. This CDR3 spans 15 amino acids. The CDR3 sequence: CASSLTGWSNQPQHF. The CDR3 bases are TGTGCCAGCAGTTTGACGGGCTGGAGCAATCAGCCCCAGCATTTT.

As concerns this clonotype: A much larger clone lies a single base off, so this may be a read error. This chain connects TRBV20-1 to TRBJ2-3; D is uncertain. The CDR3 is 16 residues long. Looked up from germline, CDR1 is DFQATT and CDR2 is SNEGSKA (reference sequence). The chain's CDR3 is CSGRDPARSGTDTQYF. DNA for the CDR3: TGCAGTGGTAGAGATCCGGCGAGGAGCGGCACAGATACGCAGTATTTT.

This clonotype was counted only a few times. This chain joins TRBV27 and TRBJ2-7; D not resolved. Looked up from germline, CDR1 is MNHEY and CDR2 is SMNVEV (reference sequence). Trimming pared 5 bases from V and 6 bases from J, leaving 11 bases between. The CDR3 loop spans 12 amino acids. The CDR3 loop reads CASSPNLLEQYF. The CDR3 nucleotides read TGTGCCAGCAGTCCAAACCTCCTCGAGCAGTACTTC.

This clonotype occurred many times. The chain couples TRBV20-1 to TRBJ2-5; D perhaps matches TRBD1 (7 bases). The germline V gene has CDR1 DFQATT and CDR2 SNEGSKA (reference sequence). V was trimmed by 4 bases and J by 0 bases, leaving 15 bases between them. The CDR3 is 15 amino acids. In DNA, the CDR3 is TGCAGTGCTAATAACAGGGGAGGTTACCAAGAGACCCAGTACTTC. It codes for CSANNRGGYQETQYF.